This is a list of T cell receptor beta chains from one sample in a study of CD8 T cells in ankylosing spondylitis. One entry per CDR3 protein results from TCRdb running MiXCR on the 5' RACE reads. Among about 140,000 distinct CDR3 sequences listed, about 32% were seen once. Sequenced material: synovial fluid, either unsorted or a sorted T cell fraction (not recorded which). Source of these receptors: a male donor with ankylosing spondylitis. Both conserved end residues are part of each CDR3. The order of the fields is D gene, J gene, clone size, V gene, CDR3 length, CDR3 DNA, CDR3 protein. The D gene is left open where the match is weak. Expanded clones are given a class, and other clones once, few, many or no size at all.

TRBD2 | TRBJ2-5 | - | TRBV20-1 | 18 | TGCAGTGCTAGAGATAATAGCGGGAGTCGACGAGGGCAAGAGACCCAGTACTTC | CSARDNSGSRRGQETQYF
TRBD2 | TRBJ2-7 | many | TRBV28 | 16 | TGTGCCAGCAGTTCCCCGGGGGGGGAACTGATGTACGAGCAGTACTTC | CASSSPGGELMYEQYF
- | TRBJ1-2 | - | TRBV28 | 13 | TGTGCCAGCAGAGTACAGGGCCCCTATGGCTACACCTTC | CASRVQGPYGYTF
- | TRBJ1-3 | - | TRBV7-2 | 16 | TGTGCCAGCAGCTTAGAGATGGCAGGGGCTGGAAACACCATATATTTT | CASSLEMAGAGNTIYF
TRBD1 | TRBJ2-2 | - | TRBV6-2/TRBV6-3 | 15 | TGTGCCAGCAGCTATAGACAGGGGGCAATCGGGGAGCTGTTTTTT | CASSYRQGAIGELFF
- | TRBJ2-7 | - | TRBV3-1 | 15 | TGTGCCAGCAGCCGAGGAGAAGTTTCTGGTGGCGGGCAGTACTTC | CASSRGEVSGGGQYF
- | TRBJ2-1 | - | TRBV6-2/TRBV6-3 | 15 | TGTGCCAGCAGTTACTCGTCTGGGACCCCTAATGAGCAGTTCTTC | CASSYSSGTPNEQFF
- | TRBJ2-1 | few | TRBV21-1 | 15 | TGTGCCAGCAGCGCACAGGGGAGAGCCTACAATGAGCAGTTCTTC | CASSAQGRAYNEQFF
TRBD2 | TRBJ2-3 | many | TRBV28 | 16 | TGTGCCAGCAGTTTGGCTAGCGGAGCCAGCACAGATACGCAGTATTTT | CASSLASGASTDTQYF
- | TRBJ1-2 | few | TRBV12-3/TRBV12-4 | 17 | TGTGCCAGCAGTTTAAATCTAAGGCACCCACAGAACTATGGCTACACCTTC | CASSLNLRHPQNYGYTF
- | TRBJ1-6 | - | TRBV7-2 | 16 | TGTGCCAGCAGCTTAAGGGCGGCAGGCGGTGGTTCACCCCTCCACTTT | CASSLRAAGGGSPLHF
TRBD2 | TRBJ2-5 | once | TRBV11-2 | 17 | TGTGCCAGCAGCTTATATCGACGTGGTAGCGGGATAGAGACCCAGTACTTC | CASSLYRRGSGIETQYF
TRBD2 | TRBJ2-7 | many | TRBV20-1 | 11 | TGCAGTGCCCCAACTAGCGGCGAGCAGTACTTC | CSAPTSGEQYF
- | TRBJ2-2 | - | TRBV5-6 | 16 | TGTGCCAGCAGCCCACGCAGGACGCAGCTGGGGGGGGAGCTGTTTTTT | CASSPRRTQLGGELFF
- | TRBJ1-4 | few | TRBV5-5 | 15 | TGTGCCAGCAGCTTGTTGGGGCAAACTAATGAAAAACTGTTTTTT | CASSLLGQTNEKLFF
- | TRBJ1-4 | - | TRBV27 | 13 | TGTGCCAGCAGGGCAGGGGTTTCTGAAAAACTGTTTTTT | CASRAGVSEKLFF
- | TRBJ1-2 | few | TRBV18 | 13 | TGTGCCAGCTCACAGACACCTAACTATGGCTACACCTTC | CASSQTPNYGYTF
TRBD2 | TRBJ2-7 | few | TRBV12-3/TRBV12-4 | 12 | TGTGCCAGCAGCCCAATTAGCGGGAGCCCGTACTTC | CASSPISGSPYF
TRBD1 | TRBJ1-1 | once | TRBV5-1 | 15 | TGCGCCAGCAGCACCGGACAGGGACCGTTCGAAGTAGCTTTCTTT | CASSTGQGPFEVAFF
- | TRBJ2-7 | - | TRBV20-1 | 13 | TGCAGTGCTAGAGACAGGGGCCCCTACGAGCAGTACTTC | CSARDRGPYEQYF
- | TRBJ1-1 | - | TRBV12-3/TRBV12-4 | 11 | TGTGCCAGCAGTTTGGGCCCTGAAGCTTTCTTT | CASSLGPEAFF
TRBD1 | TRBJ2-3 | - | TRBV7-9 | 16 | TGTGCCAGCAGCTTCCGACAGGGGACTAGCACAGATACGCAGTATTTT | CASSFRQGTSTDTQYF
TRBD2 | TRBJ2-7 | - | TRBV7-2 | 14 | TGTGCCAGCACTATAGCGGGGGGGTCCTACGAGCAGTACTTC | CASTIAGGSYEQYF
TRBD1 | TRBJ1-5 | many | TRBV5-1 | 14 | TGCGCCAGCAGCCCGACAGGGGGCATTCAGCCCCAGCATTTT | CASSPTGGIQPQHF
- | TRBJ2-7 | - | TRBV6-1 | 15 | TGTGCCAGCAGTGCTCAAAAGGTGGGAGGTTACGAGCAGTACTTC | CASSAQKVGGYEQYF
- | TRBJ1-6 | - | TRBV9 | 14 | TGTGCCAGCAGCGCCGGGGTGGATAATTCACCCCTCCACTTT | CASSAGVDNSPLHF
- | TRBJ2-2 | few | TRBV9 | 14 | TGTGCCAGCAGCGTAGGAGGGTTCACCGGGGAGCTGTTTTTT | CASSVGGFTGELFF
TRBD2 | TRBJ2-3 | few | TRBV7-8 | 17 | TGTGCCAGCAGCTTTCGATCGGGAGGAAAAGGCACAGATACGCAGTATTTT | CASSFRSGGKGTDTQYF
TRBD2 | TRBJ2-7 | - | TRBV7-9 | 14 | TGTGCCAGCAGACCACTAGCGGGGGGACTCGAGCAGTACTTC | CASRPLAGGLEQYF
- | TRBJ2-1 | - | TRBV12-3/TRBV12-4 | 13 | TGTGCCAGCAGTCGAGATCCAGGGCCGGCACAGTTCTTC | CASSRDPGPAQFF
- | TRBJ2-1 | - | TRBV5-6 | 15 | TGTGCCAGCTATTCCTTCGGCAGGGGTGGCAATGAGCAGTTCTTC | CASYSFGRGGNEQFF
TRBD1 | TRBJ2-7 | many | TRBV5-1 | 17 | TGCGCCAGCAGCTTGGAAGGGACAGGGGACTACTCCTACGAGCAGTACTTC | CASSLEGTGDYSYEQYF
- | TRBJ2-1 | - | TRBV12-3/TRBV12-4 | 15 | TGTGCCAGCAGTGTTAGCGGTGCCTCCTACAATGAGCAGTTCTTC | CASSVSGASYNEQFF
TRBD2 | TRBJ2-7 | - | TRBV4-3 | 15 | TGCGCCAGCAGCCAACTAGCGGGAGGGGCTTACGAGCAGTACTTC | CASSQLAGGAYEQYF
- | TRBJ1-1 | few | TRBV12-3/TRBV12-4 | 14 | TGTGCCAGCAGTTTAGGCAGGGCTGGCACTGAAGCTTTCTTT | CASSLGRAGTEAFF
- | TRBJ2-3 | - | TRBV27 | 16 | TGTGCCAGCACCCTAAGGGGCAGGGTGGGTACAGATACGCAGTATTTT | CASTLRGRVGTDTQYF
- | TRBJ1-5 | - | TRBV7-2 | 14 | TGTGCCAGCAGCTTAGATGGGGCAAATCAGCCCCAGCATTTT | CASSLDGANQPQHF
- | TRBJ2-6 | - | TRBV28 | 9 | TGTGCCAGCACCAACGTCCTGACTTTC | CASTNVLTF